This T cell receptor (beta chain) was identified during a study of spatial heterogeneity in lung cancer. Overall study: An average of more than ten raw reads was observed per unique TCR and UMI combination. Study-level points and caveats: Follow-up blood showed ubiquitous expanded tumor TCRs less than blood at resection did.

Described time point: sample taken at primary tumor resection. Whole RNA, isolated from tumor, nontumor lung or frozen PBMC, was sequenced without prior sorting. V was shortened by 6 bases and J by 1 base, with 12 bases between the two germline ends. CDR1 is SNHLY and CDR2 is FYNNEI in the germline V gene. CDR3 length: 15 amino acids. This clonotype was counted between two and nine times. The target antigen is unknown. Single TCR cDNA molecules each had their own unique molecular identifier. TCRdb recomputed calls from the 5' RACE reads with MiXCR, one row per CDR3 protein. The sample has about 53,000 distinct CDR3 sequences, less than 8.5% seen once; the top ten hold approximately 2.9%.

The genes are TRBV2 and TRBJ2-2; no reliable D call. The sample here was PBMCs, taken at surgery. The clonotype was recovered from a female donor with early-stage non-small cell lung cancer. This chain's CDR3 is CASSPDLLNTGELFF. DNA for the CDR3: TGTGCCAGCAGCCCCGACCTTTTGAACACCGGGGAGCTGTTTTTT.